The 7 T cell receptor beta chains below come from one sample, sequenced in a study of CD4 T cells in relation to SARS-CoV-2 and coronaviruses. Produced via immunoSEQ multiplex PCR; TCRdb's table is partial and in-frame only. The data contain 25,000 or so clones, 76% of them singletons. For these TCRs, the target antigens are not known. The unexposed donors gave CD4+ T cells in about 2011-2018, prior to COVID-19. CD4+ T cells were isolated from the cells after less than 13 days of culture. Sample: CD4+ T cells from PBMCs, cultured in vitro. Source of these receptors: a human donor in good health.

V usage is TRBV3-1 (or the pseudogene TRBV3-2) and J usage is TRBJ2-3; possibly TRBD2 for D (6 bases). This CDR3 comprises 16 residues. V shed 2 bases and J shed 4 bases, with 16 bases lying between them. The germline CDR1 and CDR2 sequences are LGHDT and YNNKEL (reference sequence). CDR3 in amino acids: CASSQLPGALADTQYF. The CDR3 bases are TGTGCCAGCAGCCAACTGCCGGGAGCGTTAGCAGATACGCAGTATTTT.

This clone came up once. The CDR3 protein is CASSLLREAAYEQYF. Written as DNA, the CDR3 is TGCGCCAGCAGCTTGTTACGGGAGGCCGCCTACGAGCAGTACTTC. This chain links TRBV5-1 with TRBJ2-7; 7 bases map to TRBD2. Germline V gives CDR1 SGHRS, CDR2 YFSETQ. V shed 1 base and J 2 bases; nucleotides not matched to a gene: 6. This CDR3 has 15 amino acids.

J is TRBJ2-3 and V is TRBV4-2; tentative D call: TRBD2 (5 bases). The germline V gene encodes CDR1 LGHNA and CDR2 YNFKEQ. Trimming shortened V by 0 bases and J by 4 bases, and 14 bases separated the two germline ends. There are 16 residues in the CDR3. Written as DNA, the CDR3 is TGTGCCAGCAGCCAAGATTATTTGGCGGGCGCAGATACGCAGTATTTT. Translating gives CASSQDYLAGADTQYF.

The rearrangement joins TRBV7-2 to TRBJ1-3; D is unclear. The CDR3 spans 16 residues. Germline V gene sequence: CDR1 SGHTA, CDR2 FQGNSA. With 2 bases removed from V and 0 bases from J, the gap between germline ends came to 11 bases. The CDR3 sequence is CASSLSHASSGNTIYF. DNA of the CDR3: TGTGCCAGCAGCTTAAGTCACGCTAGCTCTGGAAACACCATATATTTT.

This clone showed up just a few times. V gene TRBV20-1 combines with J gene TRBJ2-7; TRBD2 matches at 7 bases. This CDR3 contains 14 residues. Losses at the gene ends were 3 bases for V and 0 bases for J; bases not matched to a gene: 5. Looked up from germline, CDR1 is DFQATT and CDR2 is SNEGSKA (reference sequence). The CDR3 DNA reads TGCAGTGCTAGTGCGGGAGTTCTCTCCTACGAGCAGTACTTC. Its protein is CSASAGVLSYEQYF.

The chain combines TRBV6-2 or TRBV6-3 with TRBJ2-7; D remains unclear. Looked up from germline, CDR1 is MNHEY and CDR2 is SVGEGT. CDR3 length: 13 residues. V lost 1 base to trimming and J lost 3 bases, with 7 bases between them. The CDR3 spells CASSYLRSYEQYF. The CDR3, as DNA: TGTGCCAGCAGTTACTTAAGGAGCTACGAGCAGTACTTC.

This clone was seen a few times. The chain employs TRBV27 and TRBJ1-4, with D unclear. Germline-derived CDR1 and CDR2 are MNHEY and SMNVEV (reference sequence). The CDR3 is 17 amino acids. V dropped 9 bases and J dropped 0 bases, with 20 bases sitting between them. Here the CDR3 reads CARPKAVTFSTNEKLFF. The CDR3 DNA sequence: TGTGCCAGGCCGAAGGCCGTCACTTTCTCAACTAATGAAAAACTGTTTTTT.